Shown below are 25 T cell receptor beta chains from a single sample sequenced in a study of blood T cell repertoires in COVID-19 (dated by TCRdb to 2020 to 2021). Libraries were prepared through the immunoSEQ multiplex PCR assay. Entries here come from immuneACCESS through TCRdb and include only in-frame sequences with V and J called. Some clones fail to appear in such tables; in the studies checked, an unresolved V gene covers under half of the shortfall, and the cause of the remainder is unknown. The sample has 200,000 or so clones on record, 70% to 85% of them singletons. The top ten clones comprise about 4.8% of the sample. Material for sequencing was peripheral blood. The receptors were sampled from a woman in her twenties or thirties with acute or convalescent COVID-19.

The table lists this clone with a few counts. The chain recombines TRBV24-1 with TRBJ2-1; D is perhaps TRBD1 (5 bases). CDR1 KGHDR and CDR2 SFDVKD come from the germline V gene. This CDR3 region has 16 residues. Trimming removed 5 bases from V and 9 bases from J, with 22 bases in between. The CDR3 reads CATSGLGAREQGEQFF. CDR3 coding DNA: TGTGCCACCAGTGGGTTGGGTGCCAGGGAACAAGGTGAGCAGTTCTTC.

The chain is built from TRBV19 and TRBJ2-7; TRBD2 matches 12 bases. The CDR3 is 14 residues long. CDR1 and CDR2 (germline): LNHDA, SQIVND (reference sequence). V shed 6 bases, J shed 3 bases, and the junction held 3 bases outside the gene matches. CDR3 region: CASRTSGGVYEQYF. The CDR3 bases are TGTGCCAGTAGGACTAGCGGGGGTGTCTACGAGCAGTACTTC. The full variable domain, in which reference TRBV19 and TRBJ2-7 provide the parts outside the CDR3, is DGGITQSPKYLFRKEGQNVTLSCEQNLNHDAMYWYRQDPGQGLRLIYYSQIVNDFQKGDIAEGYSVSREKKESFPLTVTSAQKNPTAFYLCASRTSGGVYEQYFGPGTRLTVT.

V is TRBV15 and J is TRBJ2-7; 9 bases line up with TRBD1. Germline loops: CDR1 LNHNV, CDR2 YYDKDF (reference sequence). This CDR3 is built from 14 residues. The V and J ends lost 4 bases and 3 bases, in that order; junction bases with no gene match: 4. CDR3 nucleotides: TGTGCCACCAGCAAACCGGACAGGGGCTACGAGCAGTACTTC. Translation gives CATSKPDRGYEQYF.

This clone was detected a few times. This chain connects TRBV15 to TRBJ1-2; no clear D gene. Per germline, CDR1 LNHNV and CDR2 YYDKDF (reference sequence). The V end lost 6 bases, the J end lost 8 bases, and 22 bases lay between the germline ends. The CDR3 consists of 15 residues. The CDR3 nucleotides are TGTGCCACCAGAGGCAGAACCCAACTAACTAGAGGCTACACCTTC. Translating gives CATRGRTQLTRGYTF. Using reference TRBV15 and TRBJ1-2 for the parts outside the CDR3, the full variable domain is DAMVIQNPRYQVTQFGKPVTLSCSQTLNHNVMYWYQQKSSQAPKLLFHYYDKDFNNEADTPDNFQSRRPNTSFCFLDIRSPGLGDTAMYLCATRGRTQLTRGYTFGSGTRLTVV.

J is TRBJ2-7 and V is TRBV5-1, with 13 bases that match TRBD2. Looked up from germline, CDR1 is SGHRS and CDR2 is YFSETQ. There are 17 residues in the CDR3. V shed 2 bases, J shed 2 bases, and the junction held 7 bases outside the gene matches. This CDR3 reads CASSLRTSGSSAYEQYF. The DNA for the CDR3 is TGCGCCAGCAGCTTACGGACTAGCGGGAGTTCCGCCTACGAGCAGTACTTC.

This chain links TRBV5-1 with TRBJ1-4, with D perhaps TRBD1 (6 bases). The CDR3 extends over 15 amino acids. Germline V gene lookup returns CDR1 SGHRS and CDR2 YFSETQ. V gave up 6 bases and J gave up 3 bases, with 15 bases separating them. For the CDR3, the DNA is TGCGCCAGCACCTTCTCCGGACAGTCTAATGAAAAACTGTTTTTT. Translated, it gives CASTFSGQSNEKLFF.

The rearrangement joins TRBV19 to TRBJ2-5, with 7 bases matching TRBD1. This CDR3 contains 14 residues. Trimming took 5 bases from V and 2 from J; bases not matched to a gene: 5. Per the germline V gene, CDR1 is LNHDA and CDR2 is SQIVND (reference sequence). The DNA of the CDR3 is TGTGCCAGTAGTGAGTGGACAGGTCAAGAGACCCAGTACTTC. Its protein is CASSEWTGQETQYF.

V gene TRBV25-1 combines with J gene TRBJ2-5; D is perhaps TRBD1 (5 bases). This CDR3 is built from 15 residues. Trimming removed 0 bases from V and 3 bases from J, with 11 bases in between. CDR1 and CDR2 from the germline V gene are MGHDK and SYGVNS. CDR3 in DNA: TGTGCCAGCAGTGAATATATGGGGCAGGAAGAGACCCAGTACTTC. Translating it yields CASSEYMGQEETQYF.

This chain connects TRBV25-1 to TRBJ2-2; D remains ambiguous. The germline V gene has CDR1 MGHDK and CDR2 SYGVNS. The CDR3 covers 13 residues. V lost 3 bases to trimming and J lost 2 bases, with 4 bases between them. Written as DNA, the CDR3 is TGTGCCAGCAGTGACCAAAACACCGGGGAGCTGTTTTTT. This translates into CASSDQNTGELFF.

The V and J genes are TRBV29-1 and TRBJ2-1; 7 bases line up with TRBD1. Per the germline V gene, CDR1 is SQVTM and CDR2 is ANQGSEA. The CDR3 spans 13 residues. With V trimmed by 3 bases and J by 5 bases, 4 bases remained unmatched. CDR3 loop: CSVEDRSHNEQFF. CDR3 nucleotides: TGCAGCGTTGAGGACAGGTCCCACAATGAGCAGTTCTTC.

V gene TRBV5-1 combines with J gene TRBJ1-1; TRBD1 matches 7 bases. The CDR3 is 14 residues long. V shed 5 bases, J shed 0 bases, and the junction held 4 bases outside the gene matches. Germline V gene lookup returns CDR1 SGHRS and CDR2 YFSETQ. The CDR3 coding sequence is TGCGCCAGCAGATCGGGACAGTTGAACACTGAAGCTTTCTTT. Protein: CASRSGQLNTEAFF.

This chain links TRBV3-1 (or the pseudogene TRBV3-2) with TRBJ1-2, with D maybe TRBD1 (5 bases). From germline, CDR1 is LGHDT and CDR2 YNNKEL (reference sequence). The V gene lost 4 bases and the J gene lost 1 base, with 13 bases spanning the gap. The CDR3 consists of 15 residues. The CDR3 sequence is CASSRRDSDNYGYTF. CDR3 bases: TGTGCCAGCAGCCGCCGAGACAGCGATAACTATGGCTACACCTTC.

This chain uses TRBV7-6 with TRBJ2-1; 11 nucleotides match TRBD2. The CDR3 is 15 amino acids. The germline CDR1 and CDR2 sequences are SGHVS and FNYEAQ. Trimming at V came to 5 bases and at J to 4 bases, leaving 4 bases not matched to a gene. The CDR3 coding sequence is TGTGCCAGCAGCCCGACTAGCGGGGCGTACAATGAGCAGTTCTTC. Translation gives CASSPTSGAYNEQFF.

The rearrangement uses TRBV11-2 and TRBJ1-6; D unresolved. This CDR3 is built from 16 residues. Trimming cost V 0 bases and J 0 bases, with 6 bases left between them. Germline assignment: CDR1 SGHAT and CDR2 FQNNGV. The CDR3 sequence: CASSLDRSSYNSPLHF. In DNA, the CDR3 is TGTGCCAGCAGCTTAGACAGAAGCTCCTATAATTCACCCCTCCACTTT.

The CDR3 DNA sequence: TGTGCCAGCAGCTACGGGACAGGGGGAGTCGGCTACACCTTC. Its protein is CASSYGTGGVGYTF. This chain links TRBV7-9 with TRBJ1-2; TRBD1 aligns across 11 bases. The CDR3 contains 14 residues. Germline V gene sequence: CDR1 SEHNR, CDR2 FQNEAQ (reference sequence). After removal of 4 bases from V and 8 bases from J, the junction contained 6 bases not matched to a gene.

The V and J genes are TRBV28 and TRBJ2-2, with 7 positions matching TRBD1. Germline V gene lookup returns CDR1 MDHEN and CDR2 SYDVKM. V lost 6 bases, J lost 3 bases, and 7 bases stayed unmatched. The length of the CDR3 is 15 residues. The CDR3 is CASSRGGRHTGELFF. The CDR3 nucleotides read TGTGCCAGCAGCAGAGGGGGCCGTCACACCGGGGAGCTGTTTTTT. Combining the CDR3 with reference TRBV28 and TRBJ2-2 gives the whole variable domain DVKVTQSSRYLVKRTGEKVFLECVQDMDHENMFWYRQDPGLGLRLIYFSYDVKMKEKGDIPEGYSVSREKKERFSLILESASTNQTSMYLCASSRGGRHTGELFFGEGSRLTVL.

The chain recombines TRBV13 with TRBJ2-5, with 10 bases aligning to TRBD2. The germline V gene encodes CDR1 PRHDT and CDR2 FYEKMQ (reference sequence). This CDR3 is 14 amino acids long. V dropped 0 bases and J dropped 9; count of bases not matched to a gene: 4. In nucleotides, the CDR3 is TGTGCCAGCAGCTTAGGGCTAGCGGGGGCCCCCCAGTACTTC. The encoded protein is CASSLGLAGAPQYF.

This clone occurred a few times. The chain couples TRBV30 to TRBJ1-1, with D maybe TRBD1 (6 bases). The germline V gene encodes CDR1 GTSNPN and CDR2 SVGIG (reference sequence). CDR3 length: 15 residues. V lost 1 base to trimming and J lost 3 bases, with 15 bases between them. CDR3 in amino acids: CAWSAWGGPDTEAFF. For the CDR3, the DNA is TGTGCCTGGAGTGCCTGGGGGGGGCCGGACACTGAAGCTTTCTTT. The full variable domain, in which reference TRBV30 and TRBJ1-1 provide the parts outside the CDR3, is SQTIHQWPATLVQPVGSPLSLECTVEGTSNPNLYWYRQAAGRGLQLLFYSVGIGQISSEVPQNLSASRPQDRQFILSSKKLLLSDSGFYLCAWSAWGGPDTEAFFGQGTRLTVV.

The chain links TRBV4-1 to TRBJ2-3; 9 bases align to TRBD2. After removal of 1 base from V and 0 bases from J, the junction contained 5 bases not matched to a gene. Germline V lookup: CDR1 MGHRA, CDR2 YSYEKL. CDR3 length: 17 amino acids. This CDR3 is CASSQGRTSGSTDTQYF. In DNA, the CDR3 is TGCGCCAGCAGCCAAGGGAGAACTAGCGGGAGCACAGATACGCAGTATTTT.

In this sample, this clone turned up a few times. The chain couples TRBV4-1 to TRBJ2-7; tentative D call: TRBD1 (5 bases). This CDR3 has 15 amino acids. Trimming cost V 3 bases and J 0 bases, with 12 bases left between them. Germline CDR1 and CDR2: MGHRA and YSYEKL. The CDR3 sequence is CASSQSTDNSYEQYF. CDR3 bases: TGCGCCAGCAGCCAGTCCACGGACAACTCCTACGAGCAGTACTTC.

The chain is built from TRBV15 and TRBJ2-7; tentatively, D is TRBD2 (6 bases). The CDR3 is 14 residues long. Germline V gene sequence: CDR1 LNHNV, CDR2 YYDKDF (reference sequence). Trimming removed 1 base from V and 6 bases from J, with 13 bases in between. This chain's CDR3 is CATSRGGVWGEQYF. CDR3 nucleotide sequence: TGTGCCACCAGCAGAGGGGGGGTTTGGGGCGAGCAGTACTTC.

The chain links TRBV6-1 to TRBJ2-1, with 7 nucleotides matching TRBD2. Germline lookup yields CDR1 MNHNS and CDR2 SASEGT. J lost 1 base, V lost 1 base, and 4 bases had no gene match. The CDR3 extends over 16 amino acids. This CDR3 is CASSEVGGSSYNEQFF. The CDR3, as DNA: TGTGCCAGCAGTGAAGTGGGAGGGAGTTCCTACAATGAGCAGTTCTTC.

J is TRBJ1-1 and V is TRBV9, with D unclear. Trimming stripped 0 bases from V and 1 base from J, with 10 bases between. The CDR3 is made up of 15 amino acids. The germline V gene encodes CDR1 SGDLS and CDR2 YYNGEE. CDR3 DNA: TGTGCCAGCAGCGTAGTAGCCGGAGGGAACACTGAAGCTTTCTTT. Amino acids: CASSVVAGGNTEAFF.

The CDR3 region has the DNA TGTGCCAGTAGTATTACGGTTTTGACAGGGGGAGCTTTCTTT. Its protein product is CASSITVLTGGAFF. The chain links TRBV19 to TRBJ1-1; 9 bases align to TRBD1. V was clipped by 3 bases and J by 10 bases; unmatched bases: 9. CDR1 and CDR2 from the germline V gene are LNHDA and SQIVND (reference sequence). The CDR3 is made up of 14 amino acids. Looking up the rest from reference TRBV19 and TRBJ1-1 gives the full variable domain: DGGITQSPKYLFRKEGQNVTLSCEQNLNHDAMYWYRQDPGQGLRLIYYSQIVNDFQKGDIAEGYSVSREKKESFPLTVTSAQKNPTAFYLCASSITVLTGGAFFGQGTRLTVV.

The CDR3 spells CASSPGSYNEQFF. DNA of the CDR3: TGTGCCAGCAGCCCCGGCTCCTACAATGAGCAGTTCTTC. The rearrangement joins TRBV9 to TRBJ2-1; D is unclear. Trimming took 4 bases from V and 0 from J, leaving 5 bases between them. CDR1 SGDLS and CDR2 YYNGEE come from the germline V gene. The CDR3 loop spans 13 amino acids.